This is a list of T cell receptor beta chains from one sample in a study of patients and donors after allogeneic stem cell transplantation. TCRdb analysed the RT-PCR reads with MiXCR anew, one entry per CDR3 protein. The sample includes about 960,000 distinct CDR3 sequences, about a sixth seen only once; the top ten take under 6.5%. What was sequenced was blood, either unsorted or a sorted T cell fraction (not recorded which). The receptors were gathered from a human donor who was either an allogeneic HSCT recipient or a stem cell or donor lymphocyte infusion donor (not recorded which). It is not recorded whose cells these are; they may come from a transplant donor. CDR3s include the opening cysteine and the closing phenylalanine or tryptophan. The D gene is left open where the match is weak. Expanded clones are given a class, and other clones once, few, many or no size at all.

J gene: TRBJ2-1; D gene: TRBD2; V gene: TRBV27; clone size: few; CDR3 DNA: TGTGCCAGCAAGCCTTCGGCTAGCGGGCGGTGGGAGCAGTTCTTC; CDR3 protein: CASKPSASGRWEQFF
J gene: TRBJ2-3; D gene: TRBD2; V gene: TRBV20-1; clone size: few; CDR3 DNA: TGCAGTGTGTCAAGACGGGAGGGCACAGATACGCAGTATTTT; CDR3 protein: CSVSRREGTDTQYF
J gene: TRBJ2-3; D gene: NA; V gene: TRBV5-1; clone size: few; CDR3 DNA: TGCGCCAGCAGGCCGAATCGGGGGGCTGGCCCAGATACGCAGTATTTT; CDR3 protein: CASRPNRGAGPDTQYF
J gene: TRBJ1-6; D gene: TRBD1; V gene: TRBV7-8; clone size: few; CDR3 DNA: TGTGCCAGCAGCGATCACAGGGGAACCTATAATTCACCCCTCCACTTT; CDR3 protein: CASSDHRGTYNSPLHF
J gene: TRBJ1-5; D gene: NA; V gene: TRBV2; clone size: few; CDR3 DNA: TGTGCCAGCAGTGAATCCCGGGACCGACTCGGCAATCAGCCCCAGCATTTT; CDR3 protein: CASSESRDRLGNQPQHF
J gene: TRBJ1-1; D gene: NA; V gene: TRBV7-9; clone size: few; CDR3 DNA: TGTGCCAGCAGCTCTTGGCCGGAGCACACTGAAGCTTTCTTT; CDR3 protein: CASSSWPEHTEAFF
J gene: TRBJ1-1; D gene: NA; V gene: TRBV6-1; clone size: NA; CDR3 DNA: TGTGCCAGCAGCTTTCAGGGATTTTTGGGAGCTTTCTTT; CDR3 protein: CASSFQGFLGAFF
J gene: TRBJ2-1; D gene: NA; V gene: TRBV4-2; clone size: many; CDR3 DNA: TGTGCCAGCAGCCTAGACTACTACAATGAGCAGTTCTTC; CDR3 protein: CASSLDYYNEQFF
J gene: TRBJ1-2; D gene: NA; V gene: TRBV6-5; clone size: few; CDR3 DNA: TGTGCCAGCAGTTACCGACAGGTTAACTATGGCTACACCTTC; CDR3 protein: CASSYRQVNYGYTF
J gene: TRBJ2-5; D gene: TRBD2; V gene: TRBV9; clone size: few; CDR3 DNA: TGTGCCAGCAGCGTAGCTAGCGGGAGGGCCGGTGAGACCCAGTACTTC; CDR3 protein: CASSVASGRAGETQYF
J gene: TRBJ2-1; D gene: TRBD1; V gene: TRBV5-1; clone size: few; CDR3 DNA: TGCGCCAGCAGCTTACAGGGGTTTAGCTACAATGAGCAGTTCTTC; CDR3 protein: CASSLQGFSYNEQFF
J gene: TRBJ1-2; D gene: NA; V gene: TRBV6-6; clone size: NA; CDR3 DNA: TGTGCCAGCAGTCCCCGGGAGGGTGGAGGCTACACCTTC; CDR3 protein: CASSPREGGGYTF
J gene: TRBJ2-2; D gene: TRBD1; V gene: TRBV19; clone size: few; CDR3 DNA: TGTGCCAGTAGTACTGGGTTTTGGACAGGGGGCAACGGGGAGCTGTTTTTT; CDR3 protein: CASSTGFWTGGNGELFF
J gene: TRBJ2-3; D gene: TRBD2; V gene: TRBV7-3; clone size: NA; CDR3 DNA: TGTGCCAGCAGCTTAAACGGGGGGGCCGGTGATACGCAGTATTTT; CDR3 protein: CASSLNGGAGDTQYF
J gene: TRBJ2-1; D gene: NA; V gene: TRBV29-1; clone size: many; CDR3 DNA: TGCAGCGTCCCGGGCGGGATAGGGTACAATGAGCAGTTCTTC; CDR3 protein: CSVPGGIGYNEQFF
J gene: TRBJ1-1; D gene: NA; V gene: TRBV6-5; clone size: NA; CDR3 DNA: TGTGCCAGCAGTTACAACCGCGGGGACACTGAAGCTTTCTTT; CDR3 protein: CASSYNRGDTEAFF
J gene: TRBJ1-2; D gene: TRBD1; V gene: TRBV10-3; clone size: few; CDR3 DNA: TGTGCCATCAGTGAATCGACAGGGTATGGCTACACCTTC; CDR3 protein: CAISESTGYGYTF
J gene: TRBJ2-5; D gene: NA; V gene: TRBV7-9; clone size: NA; CDR3 DNA: TGTGCCAGCAGCTTAAAGGGTAGAGAGACCCAGTACTTC; CDR3 protein: CASSLKGRETQYF
J gene: TRBJ2-7; D gene: NA; V gene: TRBV13; clone size: NA; CDR3 DNA: TGTGCCAGCAGCTTTATACAGGGAGGCTACGAGCAGTACTTC; CDR3 protein: CASSFIQGGYEQYF
J gene: TRBJ1-1; D gene: NA; V gene: TRBV27; clone size: few; CDR3 DNA: TGTGCCAGCAGTTTATCCGGACACGTCCTGGCTGAAGCTTTCTTT; CDR3 protein: CASSLSGHVLAEAFF
J gene: TRBJ1-2; D gene: TRBD1; V gene: TRBV29-1; clone size: few; CDR3 DNA: TGCAGCGTTCCCAACAGACAGGGGAATGGCTACACCTTC; CDR3 protein: CSVPNRQGNGYTF
J gene: TRBJ1-3; D gene: NA; V gene: TRBV6-2/TRBV6-3; clone size: few; CDR3 DNA: TGTGCCAGCAGTTACGGGGGGACTGACGGACCCGCGAACACCATATATTTT; CDR3 protein: CASSYGGTDGPANTIYF
J gene: TRBJ1-3; D gene: NA; V gene: TRBV7-2; clone size: NA; CDR3 DNA: TGTGCCAGCAGCTCAAGGGAGTTAAACACCATATATTTT; CDR3 protein: CASSSRELNTIYF
J gene: TRBJ2-1; D gene: NA; V gene: TRBV2; clone size: NA; CDR3 DNA: TGTGCCAGCAGTGAAATGTCTCTGGCAGGACATCCCTACAATGAGCAGTTCTTC; CDR3 protein: CASSEMSLAGHPYNEQFF
J gene: TRBJ2-3; D gene: TRBD2; V gene: TRBV7-2; clone size: few; CDR3 DNA: TGTGCCAGCAGTTACCCGAAGCGGGGAGCTTTCACAGATACGCAGTATTTT; CDR3 protein: CASSYPKRGAFTDTQYF
J gene: TRBJ2-4; D gene: TRBD1; V gene: TRBV5-1; clone size: few; CDR3 DNA: TGCGCCAGCAGGACTCACTCCGGGACAGAAAAAAACATTCAGTACTTC; CDR3 protein: CASRTHSGTEKNIQYF
J gene: TRBJ2-6; D gene: NA; V gene: TRBV4-2; clone size: NA; CDR3 DNA: TGTGCCAGCAGCCCAGTCGGGGGTTCTGTTCCTGGGGCCAACGTCCTGACTTTC; CDR3 protein: CASSPVGGSVPGANVLTF
J gene: TRBJ1-1; D gene: NA; V gene: TRBV29-1; clone size: many; CDR3 DNA: TGCAGCGTTGTTCGGGGGATTTGGGAGTACACTGAAGCTTTCTTT; CDR3 protein: CSVVRGIWEYTEAFF
J gene: TRBJ1-2; D gene: NA; V gene: TRBV7-2; clone size: few; CDR3 DNA: TGTGCCAGCAGCGATACAAGAGGATATGGCTACACCTTC; CDR3 protein: CASSDTRGYGYTF
J gene: TRBJ1-1; D gene: NA; V gene: TRBV29-1; clone size: many; CDR3 DNA: TGCAGCGTTGAGGGCACACTGAACACTGAAGCTTTCTTT; CDR3 protein: CSVEGTLNTEAFF
J gene: TRBJ2-1; D gene: TRBD2; V gene: TRBV29-1; clone size: many; CDR3 DNA: TGCAGCGCGGAAGGTCTAGCGGGAGCTAACTACAATGAGCAGTTCTTC; CDR3 protein: CSAEGLAGANYNEQFF
J gene: TRBJ1-1; D gene: TRBD1; V gene: TRBV6-1; clone size: NA; CDR3 DNA: TGTGCCAGCAAAGACAGGGTCGGCACTGAAGCTTTCTTT; CDR3 protein: CASKDRVGTEAFF
J gene: TRBJ1-5; D gene: NA; V gene: TRBV5-8; clone size: few; CDR3 DNA: TGTGCCAGCAGGGATCCTCTTCGGAATCAGCCCCAGCATTTT; CDR3 protein: CASRDPLRNQPQHF
J gene: TRBJ2-7; D gene: TRBD2; V gene: TRBV19; clone size: NA; CDR3 DNA: TGTGCCAGTAGTATCGGGACTAGCTCCGTCGAGCAGTACTTC; CDR3 protein: CASSIGTSSVEQYF
J gene: TRBJ1-5; D gene: NA; V gene: TRBV14; clone size: NA; CDR3 DNA: TGTGCCAGCGCTTACAGGATAAGCAATCAGCCCCAGCATTTT; CDR3 protein: CASAYRISNQPQHF
J gene: TRBJ2-7; D gene: NA; V gene: TRBV29-1; clone size: many; CDR3 DNA: TGCAGCGTGGCGACAGGAGGAAACTACGAGCAGTACTTC; CDR3 protein: CSVATGGNYEQYF
J gene: TRBJ1-2; D gene: TRBD1; V gene: TRBV6-5; clone size: NA; CDR3 DNA: TGTGCCAGCAGTTACTCGAAGGGACAGGGGAACTATGGCTACACCTTC; CDR3 protein: CASSYSKGQGNYGYTF
J gene: TRBJ2-3; D gene: NA; V gene: TRBV27; clone size: NA; CDR3 DNA: TGTGCCAGCAGCGTGGGGGGGGCGACCACAGATACGCAGTATTTT; CDR3 protein: CASSVGGATTDTQYF
J gene: TRBJ2-1; D gene: NA; V gene: TRBV29-1; clone size: few; CDR3 DNA: TGCAGCGTTGGGACTTTCTACAATGAGCAGTTCTTC; CDR3 protein: CSVGTFYNEQFF
J gene: TRBJ2-6; D gene: TRBD2; V gene: TRBV18; clone size: few; CDR3 DNA: TGTGCCAGCTCACAAATTGGACTAGCGGGAGTCGGGGCCAACGTCCTGACTTTC; CDR3 protein: CASSQIGLAGVGANVLTF
J gene: TRBJ1-1; D gene: NA; V gene: TRBV9; clone size: NA; CDR3 DNA: TGTGCCAGCAGCCCCCGTCAGACAGGAATTAACACTGAAGCTTTCTTT; CDR3 protein: CASSPRQTGINTEAFF
J gene: TRBJ1-6; D gene: NA; V gene: TRBV3-1; clone size: NA; CDR3 DNA: TGTGCCAGCAGCCGACGACAGATTGGGGCCTATAATTCACCCCTCCACTTT; CDR3 protein: CASSRRQIGAYNSPLHF
J gene: TRBJ2-7; D gene: TRBD1; V gene: TRBV12-3/TRBV12-4; clone size: many; CDR3 DNA: TGTGCCAGCAGTTCCTCGGGACAGGTAAAAGAGCAGTACTTC; CDR3 protein: CASSSSGQVKEQYF
J gene: TRBJ2-1; D gene: TRBD2; V gene: TRBV20-1; clone size: NA; CDR3 DNA: TGCAGTGCTAGAAACGGGAGGGAGACCTACAATGAGCAGTTCTTC; CDR3 protein: CSARNGRETYNEQFF
J gene: TRBJ1-1; D gene: NA; V gene: TRBV12-3/TRBV12-4; clone size: NA; CDR3 DNA: TGTGCCAGCAGTTCGACAGGTTTTAGGGCTTTCTTT; CDR3 protein: CASSSTGFRAFF
J gene: TRBJ2-2; D gene: NA; V gene: TRBV12-3/TRBV12-4; clone size: few; CDR3 DNA: TGTGCCAGCAGTTTCTTGCGTCCGGTCGGGGAGCTGTTTTTT; CDR3 protein: CASSFLRPVGELFF
J gene: TRBJ2-2; D gene: NA; V gene: TRBV10-3; clone size: NA; CDR3 DNA: TGTGCCATCACCTCCCAGACGGTGGGATCCGGGGAGCTGTTTTTT; CDR3 protein: CAITSQTVGSGELFF
J gene: TRBJ1-2; D gene: NA; V gene: TRBV12-3/TRBV12-4; clone size: NA; CDR3 DNA: TGTGCCATCCTCCCCAGGGATGGCTACACCTTC; CDR3 protein: CAILPRDGYTF
J gene: TRBJ2-7; D gene: NA; V gene: TRBV12-3/TRBV12-4; clone size: NA; CDR3 DNA: TGTGCCAGCAGCCGGCAGGATAGCTCCTACGAGCAGTACTTC; CDR3 protein: CASSRQDSSYEQYF
J gene: TRBJ2-1; D gene: TRBD2; V gene: TRBV20-1; clone size: NA; CDR3 DNA: TGCAGTCCCTATCTCGGAAATAGCGGGGGCAGGAATGAGCAGTTCTTC; CDR3 protein: CSPYLGNSGGRNEQFF
J gene: TRBJ2-2; D gene: NA; V gene: TRBV12-3/TRBV12-4; clone size: NA; CDR3 DNA: TGTGCCAGCAGCCCCGTCACTTTAGAGCTGTTTTTT; CDR3 protein: CASSPVTLELFF
J gene: TRBJ2-6; D gene: NA; V gene: TRBV11-2; clone size: NA; CDR3 DNA: TGTGCCAGCAGCCCGAAAGAGGGCCAATTAGCTGGGGCCAACGTCCTGACTTTC; CDR3 protein: CASSPKEGQLAGANVLTF
J gene: TRBJ2-7; D gene: NA; V gene: TRBV12-3/TRBV12-4; clone size: NA; CDR3 DNA: TGTGCCAGCAGTAAACAGGGCGAGGAGCAGTACTTC; CDR3 protein: CASSKQGEEQYF
J gene: TRBJ1-5; D gene: NA; V gene: TRBV2; clone size: NA; CDR3 DNA: TGTGCCAGCAGTGACTGGGGGGCGAGCAATCAGCCCCAGCATTTT; CDR3 protein: CASSDWGASNQPQHF